This T cell receptor (beta chain) was captured in a study of blood T cell repertoires in COVID-19. Whole-study context: The analysed material was cDNA or gDNA that came from T cells, B-cell-depleted T cells, or PBMCs.

The germline V gene encodes CDR1 SGHAT and CDR2 FQNNGV. J was trimmed by 14 bases and V by 0 bases; bases with no gene match: 16. The CDR3 sequence is 16 residues long. Sequencing was performed with immunoSEQ multiplex PCR; in TCRdb, only in-frame clones are kept and a portion is missing. The table records 120,000 to 150,000 clones, 75% to 85% of them present only once. The clonotype originates from a man between 60 and 75 years old with acute or convalescent COVID-19. The chain is built from TRBV11-2 and TRBJ2-1, with TRBD2 identical over 7 bases. Specimen: peripheral blood. The CDR3 protein is CASSLDPIAGRGEKFF. CDR3 coding DNA: TGTGCCAGCAGCTTAGATCCGATAGCGGGCCGCGGCGAGAAGTTCTTC.